The source of this TCR beta chain is a study of Graves' ophthalmopathy and Graves' hyperthyroidism. Study results and caveats: Among expanded thyroid clonotypes above 0.001 frequency, most also occurred in blood.

At least ten counts were recorded for this clonotype. What it recognizes is unknown. The CDR3 consists of 14 residues. Losses at the gene ends were 5 bases for V and 2 bases for J; bases not matched to a gene: 6. CDR1 is SEHNR, CDR2 FQNEAQ, per germline (reference sequence). Amplification of the TCR beta CDR3 regions used RNA transcripts (as template). Investigators did first-round RT-PCR with HTBI primers, then second-round multiplex PCR. TCRdb itself ran the multiplex PCR reads through MiXCR, one entry per CDR3 protein. The sample shows roughly 500,000 distinct CDR3 sequences, roughly an eighth of them seen only once. In donors with ophthalmopathy, activity was moderate-to-severe, with CAS ≥3, NOSPECS ≥4 and duration under 3 months.

The TCR sequence derives from a woman under 40 with Graves' ophthalmopathy. Sequencing was done on a sample of blood. The chain combines TRBV7-9 with TRBJ2-7; 7 nucleotides agree with TRBD2. Here the CDR3 DNA reads TGTGCCAGCAGCCCCAGCGGGAAAACCTACGAGCAGTACTTC. Translated, it gives CASSPSGKTYEQYF.